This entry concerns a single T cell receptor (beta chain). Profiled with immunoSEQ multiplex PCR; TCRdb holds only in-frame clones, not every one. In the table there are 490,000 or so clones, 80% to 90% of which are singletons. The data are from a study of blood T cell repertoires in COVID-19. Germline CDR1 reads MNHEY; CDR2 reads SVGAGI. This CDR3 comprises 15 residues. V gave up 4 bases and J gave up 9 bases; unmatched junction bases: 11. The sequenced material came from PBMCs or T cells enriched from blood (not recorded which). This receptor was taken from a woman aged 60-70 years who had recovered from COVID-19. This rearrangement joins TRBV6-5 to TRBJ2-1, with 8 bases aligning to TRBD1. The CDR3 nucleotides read TGTGCCAGCAGTTGGGCGCAGGGGGCCGGTGGTGAGCAGTTCTTC. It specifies CASSWAQGAGGEQFF.